The 11 T cell receptor beta chains below were found in one sample sequenced in a study of T cell repertoires in cytomegalovirus infection (dated by TCRdb to the late 2010s). Reads for this sample came from an Illumina HiSeq 1500. The raw public reads went through TCRdb reprocessing: fastp at Q25, MiXCR clone calling, in-frame beta chains kept. Records with the same CDR3 protein are collapsed into one entry carrying the most frequent genes and DNA. This sample lists some 150,000 distinct CDR3 sequences; about a quarter were detected once. Approximately 10% of the sample is taken by the ten largest. The source material was PBMCs. The source is a human donor in good health (CMV status not recorded). Some clones in this sample may be carry-over from other donors' samples.

The chain combines TRBV28 with TRBJ1-2; the match to TRBD1 covers 8 bases. Trimming at V came to 6 bases and at J to 11 bases, leaving 14 bases not matched to a gene. CDR1 and CDR2 from the germline V gene are MDHEN and SYDVKM. CDR3 length: 14 residues. The CDR3 DNA reads as TGTGCCAGCAGCCAAACCGGGGACAGGCGGTGGTACACCTTC. Its translation is CASSQTGDRRWYTF.

This clonotype came up a few times. The chain employs TRBV7-2 and TRBJ2-1; 13 nucleotides agree with TRBD2. After removal of 6 bases from V and 3 bases from J, the junction contained 2 bases not matched to a gene. CDR1 is SGHTA and CDR2 is FQGNSA in the germline V gene. This CDR3 spans 15 amino acids. Written as DNA, the CDR3 is TGTGCCAGCAGACTAGCGGGGGGGAACTACAATGAGCAGTTCTTC. Amino acids: CASRLAGGNYNEQFF. Supplemented by reference TRBV7-2 and TRBJ2-1, the full variable domain reads GAGVSQSPSNKVTEKGKDVELRCDPISGHTALYWYRQSLGQGLEFLIYFQGNSAPDKSGLPSDRFSAERTGGSVSTLTIQRTQQEDSAVYLCASRLAGGNYNEQFFGPGTRLTVL.

The gene calls are TRBV24-1 and TRBJ2-6, with 7 nucleotides matching TRBD1. From germline, CDR1 is KGHDR and CDR2 SFDVKD. There are 18 residues in the CDR3. V lost 3 bases and J lost 0; bases outside the gene matches: 7. CDR3 residues: CATSDDRDRASGANVLTF. The CDR3 nucleotides are TGTGCCACCAGTGATGATCGAGACAGGGCCTCTGGGGCCAACGTCCTGACTTTC.

This clonotype was seen a few times. The rearrangement links TRBV6-6 to TRBJ2-3; possibly TRBD2 for D (6 bases). The germline gives CDR1 MNHNY, CDR2 SVGAGI (reference sequence). The CDR3 is made up of 17 amino acids. V lost 5 bases, J lost 5 bases, and 23 bases lay in between. The CDR3 protein is CASSMAPGLIRLDTQYF. The CDR3 bases are TGTGCCAGCAGTATGGCTCCGGGACTTATTAGGTTAGATACGCAGTATTTT.

In this sample, this clonotype turned up a few times. The CDR3 DNA follows: TGTGCCAGCAGCTGGACAGGGAGCCCTCTTCGAGAGACCCAGTACTTC. Amino acids: CASSWTGSPLRETQYF. The V and J genes are TRBV5-6 and TRBJ2-5; 8 bases are shared with TRBD1. Germline-derived CDR1 and CDR2 are SGHDT and YYEEEE. This CDR3 region has 16 residues. V lost 3 bases, J lost 4 bases, and 11 bases stayed unmatched.

This clonotype has just a few counts. The rearrangement uses TRBV5-4 and TRBJ1-1; 8 positions match TRBD1. This CDR3 has 15 residues. The trim removed 5 bases at V and 2 bases at J, leaving 8 bases unmatched. Germline-derived CDR1 and CDR2 are SGHNT and YYREEE (reference sequence). The CDR3 is CASRPGDRFNTEAFF. In nucleotides, the CDR3 is TGTGCCAGCAGACCCGGGGACAGGTTTAACACTGAAGCTTTCTTT.

This clonotype was counted a few times. The V gene is TRBV19, the J gene TRBJ1-1; the D is unclear. CDR3 length: 12 residues. Per germline, CDR1 LNHDA and CDR2 SQIVND (reference sequence). With 4 bases removed from V and 3 bases from J, the gap between germline ends came to 6 bases. This CDR3 is CASSTDYTEAFF. Written as DNA, the CDR3 is TGTGCCAGTAGTACAGACTACACTGAAGCTTTCTTT.

Only a few counts were recorded for this clonotype. The chain couples TRBV7-2 to TRBJ2-2; D uncertain. The germline CDR1 and CDR2 sequences are SGHTA and FQGNSA. V was pared by 2 bases and J by 6 bases, with 10 bases between. This CDR3 is built from 14 residues. The CDR3 loop is CASSLQVIAGELFF. CDR3 nucleotides: TGTGCCAGCAGCTTACAGGTGATCGCCGGGGAGCTGTTTTTT.

This clonotype was observed at least ten times. This chain connects TRBV18 to TRBJ2-5; maybe TRBD1 (7 bases). Trimming removed 3 bases at V and 3 bases at J, with 14 bases between. CDR1 KGHSH and CDR2 LQKENI come from the germline V gene. There are 15 residues in the CDR3. CDR3 region: CASSPRGTVEETQYF. For the CDR3, the DNA is TGTGCCAGCTCACCCCGCGGGACAGTCGAAGAGACCCAGTACTTC.

This clonotype was found many times. The chain employs TRBV7-9 and TRBJ2-5, with 8 nucleotides matching TRBD1. Germline trimming cut 5 bases from V and 7 bases from J; bases unmatched to any gene: 9. Germline assignment: CDR1 SEHNR and CDR2 FQNEAQ (reference sequence). This CDR3 region has 14 residues. CDR3 region: CASSITGGEATQYF. The CDR3, as DNA: TGTGCCAGCAGCATCACAGGGGGAGAAGCGACCCAGTACTTC.

This chain joins TRBV11-1 and TRBJ1-1, with D hard to call. CDR3 length: 12 residues. The ends were cut back, 2 bases at V and 6 bases at J, with 7 bases in the middle. Germline assignment: CDR1 SGHAT and CDR2 FQDESV (reference sequence). CDR3 region: CASSLNPAEAFF. For the CDR3, the DNA is TGTGCCAGCAGCTTAAACCCCGCTGAAGCTTTCTTT.